This T cell receptor beta chain comes out of a study of CD8+ T cells in alopecia areata. About the study: Each day, treated patients took oral tofacitinib twice, at 5 to 10 mg per dose.

This clone was seen only a few times. The antigen is not known. cDNA serving as the sequencing template came from extracted, reverse transcribed RNA. Clones were sequenced by immunoSEQ multiplex PCR, and TCRdb holds only the in-frame ones, with some missing. The data hold 80,000 to 95,000 clones, with 44% observed a single time. The treatment was: oral pan-JAK inhibitor, 5-10 mg twice daily. Cell sorting was applied to PBMCs, and CD4+ and CD8+ T cells were collected. The CDR3 extends over 19 amino acids. V shed 0 bases and J shed 5 bases, with 25 bases lying between them. Points from the study as a whole: Lesional scalp, especially alopecia totalis/universalis, showed higher clonality than normal scalp.

Source: CD8+ T cells sorted from blood, taken at week 24, from a patient treated with tofacitinib. This chain uses TRBV23-1 with TRBJ2-5, with D perhaps matching TRBD2 (7 bases). TRBV23-1 belongs to the ORF category, with a function that is uncertain. The TCR sequence derives from a human donor with alopecia areata. CDR3: CASSQSLPRGAGVYETQYF. CDR3 nucleotide sequence: TGCGCCAGCAGTCAATCGCTTCCACGGGGGGCGGGAGTTTACGAGACCCAGTACTTC.